This T cell receptor (beta chain) was captured by sequencing in a study of neurological immune-mediated disorders. Findings of the study overall: There were no CDR3 amino acid sequences shared by expanded clones across subjects, a result suggesting private repertoires in all groups. The highest TCR clonal expansion occurred in HTLV-1-associated myelopathy; multiple sclerosis fell below healthy controls.

This clonotype was seen many times. Its target is not known. 5'RACE with 10-nucleotide random UMIs produced the cDNA. In TCRdb, the 5' RACE reads were re-called with MiXCR into one record per CDR3 protein. The table includes roughly 80,000 distinct CDR3 sequences, around 9.9% detected once. Unsorted libraries used 2 million PBMCs kept at -80 degrees C. Sequencing input: PBMCs. This TCR derives from a man aged 50 or older in good health.

DNA of the CDR3: TGTGCCAGCAGCGTGGGGCCTAGGGGGATGAACACTGAAGCTTTCTTT. Translation: CASSVGPRGMNTEAFF. V usage is TRBV9 and J usage is TRBJ1-1, with TRBD1 as a possible D gene (6 bases). The ends were cut back, 2 bases at V and 0 bases at J, with 14 bases in the middle. CDR1 SGDLS and CDR2 YYNGEE come from the germline V gene. There are 16 residues in the CDR3.